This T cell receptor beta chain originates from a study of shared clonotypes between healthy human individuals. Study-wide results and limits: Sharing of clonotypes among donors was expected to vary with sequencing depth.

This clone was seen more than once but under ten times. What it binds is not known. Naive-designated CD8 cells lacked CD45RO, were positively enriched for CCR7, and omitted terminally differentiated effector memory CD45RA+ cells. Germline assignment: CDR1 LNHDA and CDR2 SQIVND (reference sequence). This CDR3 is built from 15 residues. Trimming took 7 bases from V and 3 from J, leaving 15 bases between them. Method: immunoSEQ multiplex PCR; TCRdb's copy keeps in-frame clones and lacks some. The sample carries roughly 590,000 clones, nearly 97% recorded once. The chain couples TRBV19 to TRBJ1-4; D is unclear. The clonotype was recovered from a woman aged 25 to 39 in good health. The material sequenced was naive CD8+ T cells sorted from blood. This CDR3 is CASTTMEGPNEKLFF. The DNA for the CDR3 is TGTGCCAGTACTACAATGGAGGGTCCTAATGAAAAACTGTTTTTT. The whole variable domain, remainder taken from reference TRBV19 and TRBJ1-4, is DGGITQSPKYLFRKEGQNVTLSCEQNLNHDAMYWYRQDPGQGLRLIYYSQIVNDFQKGDIAEGYSVSREKKESFPLTVTSAQKNPTAFYLCASTTMEGPNEKLFFGSGTQLSVL.